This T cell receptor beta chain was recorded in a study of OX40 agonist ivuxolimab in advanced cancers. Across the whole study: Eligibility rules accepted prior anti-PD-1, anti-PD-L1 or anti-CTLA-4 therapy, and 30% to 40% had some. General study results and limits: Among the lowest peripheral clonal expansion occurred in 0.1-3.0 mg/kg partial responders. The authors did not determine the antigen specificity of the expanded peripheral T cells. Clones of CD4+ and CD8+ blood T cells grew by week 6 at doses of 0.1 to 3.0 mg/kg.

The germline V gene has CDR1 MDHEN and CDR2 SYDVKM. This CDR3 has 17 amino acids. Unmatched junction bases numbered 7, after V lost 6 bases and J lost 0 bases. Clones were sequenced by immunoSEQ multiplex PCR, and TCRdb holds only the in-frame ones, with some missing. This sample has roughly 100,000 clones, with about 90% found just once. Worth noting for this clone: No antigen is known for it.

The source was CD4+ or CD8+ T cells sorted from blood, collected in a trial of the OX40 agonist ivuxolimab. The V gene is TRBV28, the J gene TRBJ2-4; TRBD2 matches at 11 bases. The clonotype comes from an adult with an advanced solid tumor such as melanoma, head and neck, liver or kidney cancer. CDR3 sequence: CASSSGLADLAKNIQYF. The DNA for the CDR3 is TGTGCCAGCAGCTCGGGACTAGCGGACCTAGCCAAAAACATTCAGTACTTC. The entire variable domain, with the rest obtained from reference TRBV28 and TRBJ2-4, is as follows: DVKVTQSSRYLVKRTGEKVFLECVQDMDHENMFWYRQDPGLGLRLIYFSYDVKMKEKGDIPEGYSVSREKKERFSLILESASTNQTSMYLCASSSGLADLAKNIQYFGAGTRLSVL.